The 20 T cell receptor beta chains below come from one sample, sequenced in a study of response to subunit inactivated influenza vaccine. Via MiXCR, TCRdb re-called the RT-PCR reads, giving one row per CDR3 protein. The repertoire includes around 200,000 distinct CDR3 sequences, around an eighth of them detected once, and approximately 30% sits in the top ten. The sequences come from CD8+ T cells sorted from PBMCs, collected 5 days after vaccination. The receptors were sampled from a man aged 50 or older who received an inactivated influenza vaccine.

The rearrangement uses TRBV2 and TRBJ2-7, with 10 bases matching TRBD2. The V and J ends lost 7 bases and 3 bases, in that order; junction bases with no gene match: 3. This CDR3 comprises 13 residues. Germline V CDR1 and CDR2: SNHLY, FYNNEI. CDR3 residues: CASTPSGSYEQYF. The CDR3 region has the DNA TGTGCCAGCACACCTAGCGGGAGCTACGAGCAGTACTTC.

The V gene is TRBV4-1, the J gene TRBJ1-1, with a possible D match to TRBD1 (5 bases). This CDR3 has 16 residues. Germline V gene sequence: CDR1 MGHRA, CDR2 YSYEKL. Trimming cost V 1 base and J 4 bases, with 16 bases left between them. Here the CDR3 reads CASSQAPGGRITEAFF. In DNA, the CDR3 is TGCGCCAGCAGCCAAGCCCCGGGGGGAAGAATCACTGAAGCTTTCTTT.

This clonotype was detected only a few times. The chain recombines TRBV2 with TRBJ2-5, with TRBD1 identical over 7 bases. CDR3 length equals 14 residues. The germline V gene encodes CDR1 SNHLY and CDR2 FYNNEI. V was pared by 5 bases and J by 4 bases, with 7 bases of the junction left unmatched. DNA for the CDR3: TGTGCCAGCAGTTCGCAGACAGGGCCAGAGACCCAGTACTTC. This encodes CASSSQTGPETQYF.

This clonotype was counted between two and nine times. The chain couples TRBV6-5 to TRBJ2-7, with D possibly being TRBD1 (5 bases). The CDR3 consists of 12 residues. Trimming took 10 bases from V and 4 from J, leaving 14 bases between them. The germline CDR1 and CDR2 sequences are MNHEY and SVGAGI. This chain's CDR3 is CATLTGSYEQYF. Here the CDR3 DNA reads TGTGCCACCCTCACAGGCAGTTACGAGCAGTACTTC.

The chain recombines TRBV7-7 with TRBJ2-1; D gene ambiguous. The germline V gene encodes CDR1 SSHAT and CDR2 FNYEAQ (reference sequence). Trimming cost V 5 bases and J 13 bases, with 18 bases left between them. The CDR3 is 13 residues long. DNA of the CDR3: TGTGCCAGCAGCCCATTCGGTCTAGGAATACAGTTCTTC. Protein: CASSPFGLGIQFF.

The gene calls are TRBV9 and TRBJ2-7, with TRBD2 matching over 10 bases. CDR3 length equals 14 residues. V shed 3 bases and J 4 bases; nucleotides not matched to a gene: 4. CDR1 SGDLS and CDR2 YYNGEE come from the germline V gene. CDR3 residues: CASSEAGGAYEQYF. The CDR3 DNA sequence: TGTGCCAGCAGCGAAGCGGGAGGGGCGTACGAGCAGTACTTC.

The table lists this clonotype with many counts. The CDR3 DNA reads as TGTGCCACCAGCAGAGACACCGGACTAGCGGGGGGGCCGGGCATTTACAATGAGCAGTTCTTC. Encoded protein: CATSRDTGLAGGPGIYNEQFF. The chain couples TRBV15 to TRBJ2-1, with 15 bases fitting TRBD2. The CDR3 covers 21 residues. CDR1 and CDR2 (germline): LNHNV, YYDKDF (reference sequence). J lost 4 bases, V lost 0 bases, and 13 bases had no gene match.

Details on this clonotype: One end of the junction varies from germline; a read error may be responsible. The chain recombines TRBV4-2 with TRBJ2-5; 8 nucleotides agree with TRBD1. CDR3 length equals 14 residues. Germline assignment: CDR1 LGHNA and CDR2 YNFKEQ. CDR3 DNA: TGTGCCAGCAGCGAAGAGACAGGGGAAGAGACCCAGTACTTC. Amino acids: CASSEETGEETQYF.

V gene TRBV6-5 combines with J gene TRBJ1-6, with a possible D match to TRBD1 (6 bases). V gave up 6 bases and J gave up 10 bases, with 19 bases separating them. Per germline, CDR1 MNHEY and CDR2 SVGAGI. This CDR3 spans 15 amino acids. The CDR3 coding sequence is TGTGCCAGCAGCTTACAGGGTTTTGGCAGATCACCCCTCCACTTT. Protein sequence: CASSLQGFGRSPLHF.

In this sample, this clonotype turned up a few times. This chain connects TRBV12-3 or TRBV12-4 to TRBJ2-7; D tentatively fits TRBD1 or TRBD2 (5 bases each). The CDR3 sequence is 13 residues long. V lost 10 bases, J lost 2 bases, and 15 bases lay in between. CDR3 loop: CATHGDGPYEQYF. The CDR3, as DNA: TGTGCCACCCACGGGGACGGCCCCTACGAGCAGTACTTC.

This clonotype was detected a few times. The J gene is TRBJ2-7, the V gene TRBV29-1; 12 bases line up with TRBD2. Germline V gene lookup returns CDR1 SQVTM and CDR2 ANQGSEA. This CDR3 comprises 16 residues. With 6 bases clipped from V and 7 bases from J, the junction kept 16 bases outside the gene matches. The CDR3 DNA reads as TGCAGCGTGGGGGGACTAGCGGGCGGCCCGAAGTGGGAGCAGTACTTC. This sequence encodes CSVGGLAGGPKWEQYF.

This clonotype occurred many times. The V and J genes are TRBV6-2 or TRBV6-3 and TRBJ2-7; tentative D call: TRBD2 (6 bases). CDR1 and CDR2 from the germline V gene are MNHEY and SVGEGT. The CDR3 runs 12 residues. Trimming removed 6 bases from V and 6 bases from J, with 12 bases in between. CDR3 in DNA: TGTGCCAGCAGGTCCGCCGGGGGCGAGCAGTACTTC. Translated, it gives CASRSAGGEQYF.

Note on this clonotype: Relative to the germline gene, one junction end is altered; a read error may explain this. The V call is TRBV3-1, the J call TRBJ2-7, with D possibly TRBD2 on 6 matching bases. CDR1 and CDR2 (germline): LGHDT, YNNKEL (reference sequence). The CDR3 is made up of 15 amino acids. CDR3 sequence reads: CASTQEDGSPYEQYF. The CDR3 bases are TGTGCCAGCACCCAAGAGGACGGGAGTCCCTACGAGCAGTACTTC.

This clonotype was seen repeatedly, ten times or more. This chain links TRBV11-2 with TRBJ1-2; 7 bases fit TRBD1. Germline CDR1 SGHAT, CDR2 FQNNGV. With 1 base clipped from V and 4 bases from J, the junction kept 3 bases outside the gene matches. The CDR3 extends over 14 amino acids. CDR3 sequence: CASSLGRGPYGYTF. In DNA, the CDR3 is TGTGCCAGCAGCTTAGGGAGGGGGCCCTATGGCTACACCTTC.

This clonotype was counted a few times. The genes are TRBV13 and TRBJ2-7; 7 nucleotides match TRBD2. Germline CDR1 and CDR2: PRHDT and FYEKMQ (reference sequence). CDR3 length: 15 amino acids. Trimming took 0 bases from V and 6 from J; bases not matched to a gene: 8. For the CDR3, the DNA is TGTGCCAGCAGCTTAGGCCTCGCGGGAGCAAGCGAGCAGTACTTC. Translation gives CASSLGLAGASEQYF.

The chain joins TRBV5-1 to TRBJ2-7; 8 nucleotides agree with TRBD1. Germline values: CDR1 SGHRS, CDR2 YFSETQ. The CDR3 length is 17 residues. Losses at the gene ends were 0 bases for V and 0 bases for J; bases not matched to a gene: 8. CDR3 DNA sequence: TGCGCCAGCAGCTTGGAGCCGTGGACAGGGAGCTCCTACGAGCAGTACTTC. Translation gives CASSLEPWTGSSYEQYF.

This clonotype was detected only a few times. The gene calls are TRBV7-6 and TRBJ2-7; TRBD2 matches 11 bases. The CDR3 has 16 amino acids. V was clipped by 5 bases and J by 3 bases; unmatched bases: 9. Germline V lookup: CDR1 SGHVS, CDR2 FNYEAQ. This chain's CDR3 is CASSPPTGTSGYEQYF. The CDR3 region has the DNA TGTGCCAGCAGCCCCCCAACCGGGACTAGCGGCTACGAGCAGTACTTC.

The chain is built from TRBV6-2 or TRBV6-3 and TRBJ1-1, with 7 bases identical to TRBD1. CDR1 and CDR2 from the germline V gene are MNHEY and SVGEGT. V shed 3 bases and J 4 bases; nucleotides not matched to a gene: 5. The CDR3 has 14 residues. The DNA for the CDR3 is TGTGCCAGCAGTTATCGTCCAGGGGGCACTGAAGCTTTCTTT. It encodes CASSYRPGGTEAFF.

This clonotype has just a few counts. The J gene is TRBJ2-1, the V gene TRBV12-3 or TRBV12-4; D unresolved. The CDR3 is 13 amino acids. V was trimmed by 3 bases and J by 5 bases, leaving 8 bases between them. The CDR3 spells CASSFSIHNEQFF. CDR3 coding DNA: TGTGCCAGCAGTTTTAGTATCCACAATGAGCAGTTCTTC.

V and J are TRBV9 and TRBJ2-2; D unresolved. The CDR3 covers 13 residues. V was cut by 0 bases and J by 6 bases, with 6 bases left in between. CDR1 is SGDLS and CDR2 is YYNGEE in the germline V gene. The CDR3 DNA reads TGTGCCAGCAGCGTAGGGATGTCCGGGGAGCTGTTTTTT. Translating gives CASSVGMSGELFF.